One T cell receptor (beta chain) is described in this entry. What it binds is not known. This entry comes from a study of T cell responses to AZD1222 COVID-19 vaccine. The CDR3 length is 16 residues. The V segment lost 4 bases and the J segment 2 bases; nucleotides outside the gene matches: 8. CDR1 and CDR2 from the germline V gene are LNHDA and SQIVND (reference sequence). Overall study findings and caveats: Seropositive AZD1222 recipients at baseline numbered only 6 or 7.

Generated by immunoSEQ multiplex PCR, the TCRdb table keeps only in-frame clones and is missing some. The repertoire holds 150,000 or so clones, over 75% seen once, with about 1.7% in the top ten. The receptor comes from an adult in good health. This specimen consisted of peripheral blood, obtained on day 0 of AZD1222 vaccination. The chain is built from TRBV19 and TRBJ2-4; TRBD1 matches 7 bases. The CDR3 protein is CASSTTGLSTKNIQYF. The CDR3, as DNA: TGTGCCAGTAGTACGACAGGGTTGTCGACCAAAAACATTCAGTACTTC. Drawing the rest from reference TRBV19 and TRBJ2-4, the complete variable domain is DGGITQSPKYLFRKEGQNVTLSCEQNLNHDAMYWYRQDPGQGLRLIYYSQIVNDFQKGDIAEGYSVSREKKESFPLTVTSAQKNPTAFYLCASSTTGLSTKNIQYFGAGTRLSVL.